This TCR beta chain was captured in a study of control samples from healthy donors and cancer patients. Germline V lookup: CDR1 LNHDA, CDR2 SQIVND (reference sequence). The CDR3 is 16 amino acids. V gave up 3 bases and J gave up 4 bases, with 16 bases separating them. The protocol was immunoSEQ multiplex PCR, while the TCRdb copy is restricted to in-frame clones and leaves out a portion. The sample carries 90,000 to 130,000 clones, around 80% recorded once. This TCR was sampled from a man aged 18-30 years in good health. The chain couples TRBV19 to TRBJ2-1; the D gene is possibly TRBD1 (5 bases). The source material was blood. CDR3: CASSMTARSAYNEQFF. The CDR3, as DNA: TGTGCCAGTAGTATGACAGCCAGGTCGGCTTACAATGAGCAGTTCTTC. Supplemented by reference TRBV19 and TRBJ2-1, the full variable domain reads DGGITQSPKYLFRKEGQNVTLSCEQNLNHDAMYWYRQDPGQGLRLIYYSQIVNDFQKGDIAEGYSVSREKKESFPLTVTSAQKNPTAFYLCASSMTARSAYNEQFFGPGTRLTVL.